This TCR beta chain stems from a study of T cell repertoires in cytomegalovirus infection. Turning to the study itself: CMV epitopes that were recently identified and HLA-C-restricted were used alongside well-studied HLA-B-restricted ones. Broader study findings: The ex vivo response showed dominance by HLA-C-restricted CMV-specific TCR beta clonotypes.

Trimming removed 3 bases at V and 4 bases at J, with 9 bases between. The CDR3 is 14 residues long. TCRdb re-called the reads with MiXCR, one entry per CDR3 protein. The data contain about 830,000 distinct CDR3 sequences, over 25% of them singletons. Concerning this clonotype itself: Its target is unknown.

The receptor comes from a human donor in good health (CMV status not recorded). Some clones in this sample may be carry-over from other donors' samples. Sequencing was performed on cultured CD8+ T cells from PBMCs, taken from culture after CMV antigen stimulation. The V and J genes are TRBV12-3 or TRBV12-4 and TRBJ2-2; D not certain. This chain's CDR3 is CASSFSQSTGELFF. The CDR3, as DNA: TGTGCCAGCAGTTTCTCGCAATCCACCGGGGAGCTGTTTTTT.